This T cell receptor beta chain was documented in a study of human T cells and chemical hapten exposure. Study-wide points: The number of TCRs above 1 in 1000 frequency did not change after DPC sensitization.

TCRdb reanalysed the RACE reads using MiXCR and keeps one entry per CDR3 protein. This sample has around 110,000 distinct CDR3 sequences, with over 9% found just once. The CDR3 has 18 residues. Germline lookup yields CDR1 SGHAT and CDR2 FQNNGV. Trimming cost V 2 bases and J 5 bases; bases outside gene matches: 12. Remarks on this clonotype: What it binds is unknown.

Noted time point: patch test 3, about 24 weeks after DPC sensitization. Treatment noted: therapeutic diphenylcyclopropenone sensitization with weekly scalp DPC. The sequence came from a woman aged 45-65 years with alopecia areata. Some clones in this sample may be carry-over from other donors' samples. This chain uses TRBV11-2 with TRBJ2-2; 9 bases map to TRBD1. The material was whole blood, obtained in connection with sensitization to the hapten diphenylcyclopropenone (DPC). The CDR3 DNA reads TGTGCCAGCAGCTTAATCATCCCGGGACAGGGTCGGACCGGGGAGCTGTTTTTT. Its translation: CASSLIIPGQGRTGELFF.